This TCR beta chain was identified in a study of blood T cell repertoires in COVID-19. Some clones are missing from TCRdb's copy, which holds only in-frame ones; the method was immunoSEQ multiplex PCR. This sample has hundreds of thousands of clones, with roughly nine tenths found just once. This CDR3 has 13 amino acids. CDR1 and CDR2 from the germline V gene are KGHDR and SFDVKD. Trimming stripped 0 bases from V and 10 bases from J, with 9 bases between. This clone was counted a few times. The rearrangement links TRBV24-1 to TRBJ2-1; TRBD1 might be the D (6 bases). The sequencing input was PBMCs or T cells enriched from blood (not recorded which). The TCR comes from a young woman who had recovered from COVID-19. CDR3 sequence: CATSDLGQPEQFF. The CDR3 DNA reads as TGTGCCACCAGTGATTTGGGACAGCCAGAGCAGTTCTTC.